This is a list of T cell receptor beta chains from one sample in a study of shared clonotypes between healthy human individuals. Generated by immunoSEQ multiplex PCR, the TCRdb table keeps only in-frame clones and is missing some. Among millions of clones listed, about 95% were seen once. Sequencing was carried out using naive CD8+ T cells sorted from blood. Every receptor here comes from a man younger than 30 in good health. The conserved cysteine and the conserved F or W are not part of the CDR3 here. A D gene is named only where the DNA matches it firmly.

J	V	D	CDR3
TRBJ2-7	TRBV2	TRBD1	ASSDRAGGEEQY
TRBJ1-3	TRBV11-2	NA	ASSLVGGSGNTIY
TRBJ2-2	TRBV29-1	NA	SVAGQHTGELF
TRBJ1-1	TRBV4-1	TRBD1	ASSQDSLGQGLVWNTEAF
TRBJ1-2	TRBV2	NA	ASTRGAALYGYT
TRBJ2-1	TRBV6-1	TRBD2	ASSITSGGYNEQF
TRBJ2-7	TRBV19	NA	ASSPGQSYEQY
TRBJ2-1	TRBV4-1	NA	ASSRGTAGLYEQF
TRBJ2-7	TRBV9	TRBD2	ASSTGLAGDYEQY
TRBJ1-5	TRBV27	NA	ASSPSGFGSNQPQH
TRBJ1-5	TRBV2	NA	ASSVGDQPQH
TRBJ2-7	TRBV6-1	TRBD2	ASRRTSAGAYEQY
TRBJ2-1	TRBV7-9	TRBD2	ASSLLLAGIKDEQF
TRBJ1-2	TRBV7-9	NA	ASSLSLYGYT
TRBJ2-7	TRBV28	TRBD2	ASSLVGLAGVYEQY
TRBJ2-1	TRBV27	TRBD1	ASSFSAGGDEQF
TRBJ1-5	TRBV5-1	TRBD1	ASSYTGTGLKILSIGNQPQH
TRBJ1-2	TRBV4-3	NA	ASSQDWAGANYGYT
TRBJ2-3	TRBV7-2	TRBD2	ASSPTSGSVDTQY
TRBJ2-1	TRBV1	NA	TSSPLLAGDREQF
TRBJ2-7	TRBV7-8	TRBD1	ASSLSQGAYEQY
TRBJ2-3	TRBV29-1	TRBD2	SAGSGEADTQY
TRBJ2-3	TRBV30	TRBD1	AGDTYRGLTTDTQY
TRBJ1-2	TRBV9	NA	ASSQDTGLGYGYT